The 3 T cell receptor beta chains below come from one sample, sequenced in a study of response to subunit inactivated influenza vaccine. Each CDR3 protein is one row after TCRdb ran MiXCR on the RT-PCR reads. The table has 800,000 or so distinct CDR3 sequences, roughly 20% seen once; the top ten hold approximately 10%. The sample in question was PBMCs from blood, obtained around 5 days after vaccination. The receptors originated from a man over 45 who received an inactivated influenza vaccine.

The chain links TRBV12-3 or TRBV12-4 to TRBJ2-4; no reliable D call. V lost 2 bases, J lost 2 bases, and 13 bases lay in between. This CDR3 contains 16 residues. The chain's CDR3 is CASSLSSLGTKNIQYF. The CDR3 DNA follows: TGTGCCAGCAGTTTAAGCAGCCTGGGGACCAAAAACATTCAGTACTTC.

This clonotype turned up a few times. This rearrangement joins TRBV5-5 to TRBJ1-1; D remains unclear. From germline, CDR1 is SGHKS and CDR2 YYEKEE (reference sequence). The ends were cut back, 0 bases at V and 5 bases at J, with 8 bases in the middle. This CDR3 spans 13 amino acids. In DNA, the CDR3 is TGTGCCAGCAGCTTGGATGTGGGTACTGAAGCTTTCTTT. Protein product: CASSLDVGTEAFF.

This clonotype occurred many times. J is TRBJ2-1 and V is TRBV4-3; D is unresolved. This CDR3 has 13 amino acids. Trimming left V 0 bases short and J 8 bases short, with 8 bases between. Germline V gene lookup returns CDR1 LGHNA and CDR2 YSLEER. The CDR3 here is CASSQDRPYEQFF. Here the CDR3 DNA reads TGCGCCAGCAGCCAAGATCGCCCTTATGAGCAGTTCTTC.